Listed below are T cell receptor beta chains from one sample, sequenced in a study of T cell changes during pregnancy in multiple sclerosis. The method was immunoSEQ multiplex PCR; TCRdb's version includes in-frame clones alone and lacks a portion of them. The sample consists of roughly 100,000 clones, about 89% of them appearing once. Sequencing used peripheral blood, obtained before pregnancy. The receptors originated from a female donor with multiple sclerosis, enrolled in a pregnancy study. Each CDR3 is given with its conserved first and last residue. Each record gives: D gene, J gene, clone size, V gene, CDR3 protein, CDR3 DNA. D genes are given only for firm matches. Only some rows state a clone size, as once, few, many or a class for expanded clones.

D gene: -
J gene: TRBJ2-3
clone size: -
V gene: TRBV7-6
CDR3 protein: CASSTSSVWTDTQYF
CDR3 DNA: TGTGCCAGCAGCACCTCTAGCGTTTGGACAGATACGCAGTATTTT

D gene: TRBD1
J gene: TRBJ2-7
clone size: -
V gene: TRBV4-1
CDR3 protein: CASSPPPGQGDHEQYF
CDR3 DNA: TGCGCCAGCAGCCCGCCCCCGGGACAGGGGGATCACGAGCAGTACTTC

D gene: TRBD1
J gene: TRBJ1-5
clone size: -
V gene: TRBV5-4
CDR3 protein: CASSFGQGIAQPQHF
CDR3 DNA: TGTGCCAGCAGCTTCGGACAGGGTATAGCTCAGCCCCAGCATTTT

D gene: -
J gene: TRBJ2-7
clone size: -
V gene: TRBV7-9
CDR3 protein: CASSSIHGSSYEQYF
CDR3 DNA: TGTGCCAGCAGCTCGATTCACGGTAGCTCCTACGAGCAGTACTTC

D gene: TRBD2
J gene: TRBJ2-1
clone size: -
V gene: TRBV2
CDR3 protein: CASTGTSGNNEQFF
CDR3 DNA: TGTGCCAGCACCGGGACTAGCGGGAACAATGAGCAGTTCTTC

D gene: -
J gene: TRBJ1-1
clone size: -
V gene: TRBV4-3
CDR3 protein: CASSQDLVAGSGEAFF
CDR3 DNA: TGCGCCAGCAGCCAAGATCTTGTGGCGGGGTCGGGTGAAGCTTTCTTT

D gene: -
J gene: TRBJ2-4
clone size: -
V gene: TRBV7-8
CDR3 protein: CASSPKGKQYF
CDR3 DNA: TGTGCCAGCAGCCCCAAGGGGAAGCAGTACTTC

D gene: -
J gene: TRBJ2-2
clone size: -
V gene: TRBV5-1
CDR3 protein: CASSPRPEITGELFF
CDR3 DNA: TGCGCCAGCAGCCCCCGGCCGGAGATCACCGGGGAGCTGTTTTTT

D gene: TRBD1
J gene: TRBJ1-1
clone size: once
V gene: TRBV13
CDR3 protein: CASSFQGGTEAFF
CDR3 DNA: TGTGCCAGCAGCTTCCAGGGGGGAACTGAAGCTTTCTTT

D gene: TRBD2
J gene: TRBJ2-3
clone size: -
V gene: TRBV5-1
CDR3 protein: CASSLGLTGGSDTQYF
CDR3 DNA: TGCGCCAGCAGCTTGGGACTGACGGGAGGGTCAGATACGCAGTATTTT

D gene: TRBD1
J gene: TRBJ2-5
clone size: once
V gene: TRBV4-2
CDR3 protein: CASSQEGTAQETQYF
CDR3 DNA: TGTGCCAGCAGCCAGGAAGGGACAGCACAAGAGACCCAGTACTTC

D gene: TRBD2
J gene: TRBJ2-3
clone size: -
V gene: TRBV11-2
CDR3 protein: CASSRTSGSRTDTQYF
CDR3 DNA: TGTGCCAGCAGCCGGACTAGCGGGAGTCGCACAGATACGCAGTATTTT

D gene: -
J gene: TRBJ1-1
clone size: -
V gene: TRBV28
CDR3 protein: CASSLVKREAFF
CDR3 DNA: TGTGCCAGCAGTTTAGTGAAGAGGGAAGCTTTCTTT

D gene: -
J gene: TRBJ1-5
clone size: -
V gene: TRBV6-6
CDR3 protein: CASSRGGGGQPQHF
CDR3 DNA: TGTGCCAGCAGCCGTGGGGGGGGTGGACAGCCCCAGCATTTT

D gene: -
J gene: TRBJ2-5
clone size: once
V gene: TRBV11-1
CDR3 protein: CASSWSFDREETQYF
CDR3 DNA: TGTGCCAGCAGCTGGTCCTTCGACAGAGAAGAGACCCAGTACTTC

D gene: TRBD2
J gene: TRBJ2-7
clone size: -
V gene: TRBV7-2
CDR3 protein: CASSLALLSGIREQYF
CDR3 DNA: TGTGCCAGCAGCTTAGCGCTCTTAAGCGGGATCCGCGAGCAGTACTTC

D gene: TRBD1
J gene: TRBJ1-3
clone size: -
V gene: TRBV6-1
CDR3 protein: CASSEDHRGAGNTIYF
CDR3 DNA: TGTGCCAGCAGTGAAGATCACAGGGGGGCTGGAAACACCATATATTTT

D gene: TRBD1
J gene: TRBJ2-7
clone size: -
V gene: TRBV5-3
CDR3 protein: CARSAETGGNEQYF
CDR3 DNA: TGTGCCAGAAGCGCCGAGACAGGGGGCAACGAGCAGTACTTC

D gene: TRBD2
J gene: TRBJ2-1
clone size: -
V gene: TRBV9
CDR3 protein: CASSVDLAGGAVDEQFF
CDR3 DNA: TGTGCCAGCAGCGTAGACCTAGCGGGAGGGGCTGTCGATGAGCAGTTCTTC

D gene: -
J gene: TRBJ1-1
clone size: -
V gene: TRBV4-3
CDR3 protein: CASSQDEVTEAFF
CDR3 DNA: TGCGCCAGCAGCCAAGATGAGGTCACTGAAGCTTTCTTT

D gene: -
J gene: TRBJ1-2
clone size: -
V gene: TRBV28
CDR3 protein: CASSLRGRVKGYTF
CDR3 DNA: TGTGCCAGCAGTTTAAGGGGCAGGGTTAAAGGCTACACCTTC

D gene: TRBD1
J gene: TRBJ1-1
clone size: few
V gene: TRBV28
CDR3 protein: CASTTGGTSTEAFF
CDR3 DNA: TGTGCCAGCACAACAGGGGGGACGAGCACTGAAGCTTTCTTT

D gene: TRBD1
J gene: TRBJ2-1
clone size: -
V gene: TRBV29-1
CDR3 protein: CSVPGQLGLFIF
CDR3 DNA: TGCAGCGTACCGGGACAGCTCGGTCTGTTTATCTTC

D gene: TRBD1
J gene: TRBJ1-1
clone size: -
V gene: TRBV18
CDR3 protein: CASSPLGPTGLNTEAFF
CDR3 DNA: TGTGCCAGCTCACCATTGGGCCCGACAGGGCTGAACACTGAAGCTTTCTTT

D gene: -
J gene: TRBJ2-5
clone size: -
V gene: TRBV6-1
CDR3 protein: CASSAGVGGGETQYF
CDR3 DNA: TGTGCCAGCAGTGCCGGCGTGGGGGGTGGGGAGACCCAGTACTTC

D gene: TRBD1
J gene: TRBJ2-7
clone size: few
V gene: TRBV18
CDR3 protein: CASSPVGQDAAQYF
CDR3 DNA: TGTGCCAGCTCACCCGTAGGACAGGACGCCGCGCAGTACTTC

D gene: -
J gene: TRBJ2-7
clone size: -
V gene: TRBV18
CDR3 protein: CASSSALGVEQYF
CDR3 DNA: TGTGCCAGCTCATCTGCTCTGGGCGTCGAGCAGTACTTC

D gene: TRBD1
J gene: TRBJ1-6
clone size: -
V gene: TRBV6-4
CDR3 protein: CASTQGANSPLHF
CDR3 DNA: TGTGCCAGCACCCAGGGGGCAAATTCACCCCTCCACTTT

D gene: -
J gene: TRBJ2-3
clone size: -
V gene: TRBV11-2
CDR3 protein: CASRSTGSGTDTQYF
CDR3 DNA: TGTGCCAGCAGATCTACAGGGTCTGGCACAGATACGCAGTATTTT

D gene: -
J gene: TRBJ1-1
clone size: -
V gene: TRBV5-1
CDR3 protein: CASSLGGAGNTEAFF
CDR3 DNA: TGCGCCAGCAGCTTGGGTGGGGCAGGGAACACTGAAGCTTTCTTT

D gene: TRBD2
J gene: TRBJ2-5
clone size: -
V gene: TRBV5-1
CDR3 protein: CASSLGSGGSLETQYF
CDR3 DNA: TGCGCCAGCAGCTTGGGTAGCGGGGGCTCGTTGGAGACCCAGTACTTC

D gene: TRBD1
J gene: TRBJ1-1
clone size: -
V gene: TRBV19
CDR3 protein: CASSIGFQGVNTEAFF
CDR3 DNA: TGTGCCAGTAGTATCGGGTTTCAGGGGGTGAACACTGAAGCTTTCTTT

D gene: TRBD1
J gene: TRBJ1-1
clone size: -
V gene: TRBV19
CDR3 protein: CASSKATGASTLNTEAFF
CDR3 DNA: TGTGCCAGTAGTAAGGCGACAGGGGCATCCACCTTGAACACTGAAGCTTTCTTT

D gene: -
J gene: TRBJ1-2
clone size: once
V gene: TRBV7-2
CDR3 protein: CASSARINSPNYGYTF
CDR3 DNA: TGTGCCAGCAGCGCCAGAATAAACAGCCCCAACTATGGCTACACCTTC

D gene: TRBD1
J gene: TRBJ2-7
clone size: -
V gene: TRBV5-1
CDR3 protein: CASSPSGTGAYEQYF
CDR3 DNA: TGCGCCAGCAGCCCATCCGGGACAGGGGCCTACGAGCAGTACTTC

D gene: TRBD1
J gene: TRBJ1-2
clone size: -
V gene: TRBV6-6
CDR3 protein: CASWTGEGYGYTF
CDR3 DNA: TGTGCCAGTTGGACAGGGGAGGGCTATGGCTACACCTTC